Presented here are 21 T cell receptor beta chains from one specimen sequenced in a study of cytomegalovirus exposure and HLA in healthy donors. The PCR made use of 60 Vbeta and 13 Jbeta primers. The protocol was immunoSEQ multiplex PCR, while the TCRdb copy is restricted to in-frame clones and leaves out a portion. Here the sample spans roughly 150,000 clones, about three quarters being singletons. Sequencing input: PBMCs. Receptor source: a male donor in good health and CMV-seronegative.

This clone was picked up one time. The genes are TRBV6-5 and TRBJ1-5, with a weak D call TRBD1 (5 bases). V lost 6 bases, J lost 10 bases, and 13 bases lay in between. The CDR3 consists of 12 residues. CDR1 and CDR2 (germline): MNHEY, SVGAGI. CDR3 coding DNA: TGTGCCAGCAGCCCCGCTCAGGGCCCCCAGCATTTT. This gives the protein CASSPAQGPQHF.

The rearrangement links TRBV7-8 to TRBJ2-3, with D tentatively TRBD2 (6 bases). V was trimmed by 3 bases and J by 6 bases, leaving 19 bases between them. Germline CDR1 SGHVS, CDR2 FQNEAQ. The CDR3 consists of 16 residues. This chain's CDR3 is CASSFPGTGKTDTQYF. The CDR3 bases are TGTGCCAGCAGCTTTCCGGGGACTGGAAAAACGGATACGCAGTATTTT.

The chain links TRBV5-1 to TRBJ2-1; 10 bases are a match to TRBD1. Germline lookup yields CDR1 SGHRS and CDR2 YFSETQ. The CDR3 consists of 15 residues. V lost 0 bases and J lost 10; bases outside the gene matches: 7. CDR3 region: CASSLARQGAGEQFF. CDR3 nucleotide sequence: TGCGCCAGCAGCTTGGCAAGACAGGGGGCAGGCGAGCAGTTCTTC.

The chain links TRBV4-2 to TRBJ2-7, with 11 bases fitting TRBD2. This CDR3 comprises 15 residues. The germline V gene has CDR1 LGHNA and CDR2 YNFKEQ. With 3 bases clipped from V and 4 bases from J, the junction kept 5 bases outside the gene matches. CDR3 DNA: TGTGCCAGCAGCCAGGGGACTAGCGGTGATTACGAGCAGTACTTC. The encoded protein is CASSQGTSGDYEQYF.

Of note for this clone: One end of the junction varies from germline; a read error may be responsible. The chain uses TRBV7-9 and TRBJ1-2, with 10 bases fitting TRBD1. This CDR3 has 19 residues. CDR1 and CDR2 from the germline V gene are SEHNR and FQNEAQ (reference sequence). This CDR3 reads CSSSLDGGQGLMRGYGYTF. Here the CDR3 DNA reads TGTTCCAGCAGCTTAGATGGGGGACAGGGGTTGATGCGAGGCTATGGCTACACCTTC.

The genes are TRBV7-2 and TRBJ2-1; D gene uncertain. Germline V gene data show CDR1 as SGHTA and CDR2 as FQGNSA. Trimming took off 5 bases at V and 7 bases at J, with 12 bases between the two ends. This CDR3 is built from 13 residues. CDR3 in amino acids: CASSGRAGNEQFF. In DNA, the CDR3 is TGTGCCAGCAGCGGTAGAGCCGGGAATGAGCAGTTCTTC. The whole variable domain, filled in from reference TRBV7-2 and TRBJ2-1, reads GAGVSQSPSNKVTEKGKDVELRCDPISGHTALYWYRQSLGQGLEFLIYFQGNSAPDKSGLPSDRFSAERTGGSVSTLTIQRTQQEDSAVYLCASSGRAGNEQFFGPGTRLTVL.

The chain couples TRBV6-5 to TRBJ2-7; 7 positions match TRBD1. Germline assignment: CDR1 MNHEY and CDR2 SVGAGI. CDR3 size: 16 residues. Trimming cost V 0 bases and J 0 bases; bases outside gene matches: 5. Here the CDR3 reads CASSYSADRSSYEQYF. The CDR3, as DNA: TGTGCCAGCAGTTACTCGGCGGACAGGAGCTCCTACGAGCAGTACTTC.

This chain connects TRBV27 to TRBJ2-5, with D possibly being TRBD2 (5 bases). The V gene lost 1 base and the J gene lost 3 bases, with 6 bases spanning the gap. This CDR3 comprises 13 residues. Germline V lookup: CDR1 MNHEY, CDR2 SMNVEV (reference sequence). The CDR3 loop reads CASSLFGEETQYF. CDR3 coding DNA: TGTGCCAGCAGTTTATTCGGGGAAGAGACCCAGTACTTC.

This clone has just one count. V is TRBV10-3 and J is TRBJ2-3; D uncertain. Germline assignment: CDR1 ENHRY and CDR2 SYGVKD. CDR3 size: 12 residues. V was trimmed by 6 bases and J by 6 bases, leaving 10 bases between them. CDR3 residues: CAISAYEDTQYF. The DNA of the CDR3 is TGTGCCATCAGCGCGTACGAGGATACGCAGTATTTT.

This chain joins TRBV5-1 and TRBJ1-2, with unresolved D. Between the trimmed V and J ends, which lost 4 bases and 6 bases, there was a span of 16 bases. Per the germline V gene, CDR1 is SGHRS and CDR2 is YFSETQ. The CDR3 has 14 amino acids. CDR3 coding DNA: TGCGCCAGCAGCCCGCGGGAAGGGCCCGATGGCTACACCTTC. Translation: CASSPREGPDGYTF.

The DNA of the CDR3 is TGTGCCAGCAGGATAATAGGGGGTCTATCGACTGAAGCTTTCTTT. Translating it yields CASRIIGGLSTEAFF. This sequence joins TRBV6-1 and TRBJ1-1; D perhaps matches TRBD1 (6 bases). The CDR3 length is 15 residues. Trimming cost V 6 bases and J 5 bases, with 19 bases left between them. Germline CDR1 and CDR2: MNHNS and SASEGT.

This clone was detected a few times. Additional DNA sequences in this sample encode the identical CDR3. The chain uses TRBV19 and TRBJ2-7, with D hard to call. Trimming took 5 bases from V and 6 from J, leaving 23 bases between them. The CDR3 extends over 16 amino acids. CDR1 and CDR2 from the germline V gene are LNHDA and SQIVND (reference sequence). The chain's CDR3 is CASSLSPSTRSREQYF. CDR3 nucleotide sequence: TGTGCCAGTAGTTTGTCTCCTAGTACGAGGTCACGCGAGCAGTACTTC.

The V call is TRBV5-1, the J call TRBJ2-2; 8 bases align to TRBD1. CDR3 length: 15 residues. Trimming at V came to 4 bases and at J to 1 base, leaving 3 bases not matched to a gene. Germline V gives CDR1 SGHRS, CDR2 YFSETQ. CDR3 sequence (DNA): TGCGCCAGCAGCAAGGACAGGGTGAACACCGGGGAGCTGTTTTTT. Translating it yields CASSKDRVNTGELFF. The entire variable domain, with the rest obtained from reference TRBV5-1 and TRBJ2-2, is as follows: KAGVTQTPRYLIKTRGQQVTLSCSPISGHRSVSWYQQTPGQGLQFLFEYFSETQRNKGNFPGRFSGRQFSNSRSEMNVSTLELGDSALYLCASSKDRVNTGELFFGEGSRLTVL.

The chain employs TRBV14 and TRBJ2-7; TRBD1 agrees at 11 bases. V gave up 4 bases and J gave up 5 bases; unmatched junction bases: 1. Per the germline V gene, CDR1 is SGHDN and CDR2 is FVKESK. The CDR3 sequence is 13 residues long. CDR3 protein: CASSRTGGHEQYF. The CDR3 nucleotides read TGTGCCAGCAGCCGGACAGGGGGCCACGAGCAGTACTTC. Variable domain in full (rest from reference TRBV14 and TRBJ2-7): EAGVTQFPSHSVIEKGQTVTLRCDPISGHDNLYWYRRVMGKEIKFLLHFVKESKQDESGMPNNRFLAERTGGTYSTLKVQPAELEDSGVYFCASSRTGGHEQYFGPGTRLTVT.

This clone showed up just once. V usage is TRBV30 and J usage is TRBJ1-5, with 10 positions matching TRBD1. CDR3 length: 13 amino acids. The germline V gene has CDR1 GTSNPN and CDR2 SVGIG (reference sequence). The junction had 0 bases not matched to a gene; V was cut back by 3 bases and J by 4 bases. CDR3 bases: TGTGCCTGGAGGGGACAGGGGAATCAGCCCCAGCATTTT. It is translated as CAWRGQGNQPQHF. The full variable domain, with the rest looked up from reference TRBV30 and TRBJ1-5, is SQTIHQWPATLVQPVGSPLSLECTVEGTSNPNLYWYRQAAGRGLQLLFYSVGIGQISSEVPQNLSASRPQDRQFILSSKKLLLSDSGFYLCAWRGQGNQPQHFGDGTRLSIL.

This chain links TRBV6-5 with TRBJ2-3; 13 bases align to TRBD2. Germline assignment: CDR1 MNHEY and CDR2 SVGAGI. J was trimmed by 7 bases and V by 6 bases; bases with no gene match: 7. This CDR3 has 15 amino acids. CDR3: CASSGLAGDGNTQYF. CDR3 sequence (DNA): TGTGCCAGCAGCGGACTAGCGGGAGATGGGAATACGCAGTATTTT.

This clone was observed a few times. The chain joins TRBV5-1 to TRBJ2-7; TRBD1 is a possible D gene (5 bases). V lost 0 bases and J 2 bases, leaving 9 bases between the germline ends. This CDR3 region has 14 residues. Germline values: CDR1 SGHRS, CDR2 YFSETQ. DNA of the CDR3: TGCGCCAGCAGCTTGGAGTCCAGGGCCTACGAGCAGTACTTC. It yields the protein CASSLESRAYEQYF.

The CDR3 sequence is CASSVSLGRGETQYF. CDR3 coding DNA: TGTGCCAGCAGCGTAAGTCTGGGAAGGGGAGAGACCCAGTACTTC. The chain has TRBV9 and TRBJ2-5, with D maybe TRBD1 (5 bases). The CDR3 is 15 residues long. The germline V gene encodes CDR1 SGDLS and CDR2 YYNGEE. The germline V and J ends were trimmed by 1 base and 4 bases, with 14 bases remaining between them. The full variable domain, completed using reference TRBV9 and TRBJ2-5, is DSGVTQTPKHLITATGQRVTLRCSPRSGDLSVYWYQQSLDQGLQFLIQYYNGEERAKGNILERFSAQQFPDLHSELNLSSLELGDSALYFCASSVSLGRGETQYFGPGTRLLVL.

This clone was recorded a few times. The CDR3 is CASREITGADGYTF. The DNA of the CDR3 is TGTGCCAGCAGAGAGATCACAGGGGCTGATGGCTACACCTTC. The rearrangement uses TRBV6-5 and TRBJ1-2, with TRBD1 identical over 7 bases. The V segment lost 6 bases and the J segment 6 bases; nucleotides outside the gene matches: 10. This CDR3 region has 14 residues. The V gene's germline CDR1 is MNHEY and CDR2 SVGAGI.

The chain employs TRBV2 and TRBJ2-5, with 7 bases aligning to TRBD1. Looked up from germline, CDR1 is SNHLY and CDR2 is FYNNEI. V lost 5 bases to trimming and J lost 4 bases; unmatched junction nucleotides: 1. This CDR3 spans 12 amino acids. The CDR3 loop is CASSYRGETQYF. The CDR3 DNA reads as TGTGCCAGCAGTTACAGGGGAGAGACCCAGTACTTC.

The chain joins TRBV18 to TRBJ1-1; 10 bases agree with TRBD1. CDR3 size: 15 residues. Germline loops: CDR1 KGHSH, CDR2 LQKENI. V lost 2 bases to trimming and J lost 5 bases; unmatched junction nucleotides: 5. Here the CDR3 DNA reads TGTGCCAGCTCACCATTGGGACAGGGGAGGACTGAAGCTTTCTTT. Protein sequence: CASSPLGQGRTEAFF.